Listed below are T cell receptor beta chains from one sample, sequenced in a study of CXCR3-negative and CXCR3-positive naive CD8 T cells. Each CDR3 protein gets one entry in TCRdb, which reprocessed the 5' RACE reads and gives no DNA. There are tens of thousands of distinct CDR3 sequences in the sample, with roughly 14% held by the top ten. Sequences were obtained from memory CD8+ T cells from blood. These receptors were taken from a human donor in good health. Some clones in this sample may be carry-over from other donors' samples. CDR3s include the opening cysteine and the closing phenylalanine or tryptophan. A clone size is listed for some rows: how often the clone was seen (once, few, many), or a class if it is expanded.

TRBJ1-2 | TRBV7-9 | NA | CASSSEQGVRNYGYTF
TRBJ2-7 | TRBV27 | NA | CASSLSSGLTYEQYF
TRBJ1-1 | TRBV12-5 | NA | CASAISGVFTEAFF
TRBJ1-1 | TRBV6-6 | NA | CASSYWGSNTEAFF
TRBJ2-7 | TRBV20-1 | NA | CSASRPSGGSHEQYF
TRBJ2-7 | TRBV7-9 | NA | CASSPERVAYEQYF
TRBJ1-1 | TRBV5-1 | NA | CASSLAGAFTEAFF
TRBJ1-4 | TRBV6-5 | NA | CASRESEATNEKLFF
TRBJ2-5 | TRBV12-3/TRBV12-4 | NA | CASRELGTSGKETQYF
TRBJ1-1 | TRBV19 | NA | CASSIVSPRLNTEAFF
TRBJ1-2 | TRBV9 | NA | CASSERGFGYTF
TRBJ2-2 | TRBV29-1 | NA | CSTTTGGQETGELFF
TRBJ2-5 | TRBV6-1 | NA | CASSRDRDKETQYF
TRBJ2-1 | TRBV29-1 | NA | CSTFRQNEQFF
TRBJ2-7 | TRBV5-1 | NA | CASSLETSLYEQYF
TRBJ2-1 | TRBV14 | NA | CASSHRTSGGSYNEQFF
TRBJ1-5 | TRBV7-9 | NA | CASSLGQSNQPQHF
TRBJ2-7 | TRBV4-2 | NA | CASSRGPPATYEQYF
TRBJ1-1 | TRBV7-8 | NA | CASRQIGGSEAFF
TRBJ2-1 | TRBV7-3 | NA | CASSLLQTNNEQFF
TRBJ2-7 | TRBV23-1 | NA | CASRPAQGDSYEQYF
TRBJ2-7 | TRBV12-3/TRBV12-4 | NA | CASSLFPRTYEQYF
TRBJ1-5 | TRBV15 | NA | CATSKTGTGFQPQHF
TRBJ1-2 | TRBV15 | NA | CATSRDRTAYGYTF
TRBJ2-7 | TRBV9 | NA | CASRRDYGSYEQYF
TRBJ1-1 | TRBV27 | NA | CASGVRDYTEAFF
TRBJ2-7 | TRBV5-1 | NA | CASSLDRGGYEQYF
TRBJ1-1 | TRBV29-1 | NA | CSVDGATNTEAFF
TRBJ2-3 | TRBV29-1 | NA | CSVAWGREEDTQYF
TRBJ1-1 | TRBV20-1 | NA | CSAKQGGDTEAFF
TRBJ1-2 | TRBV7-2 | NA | CASSPGTVANYGYIF
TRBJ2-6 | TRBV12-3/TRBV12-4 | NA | CASSRPGSGANVLTF
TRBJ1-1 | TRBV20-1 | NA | CSANGGPTEAFF
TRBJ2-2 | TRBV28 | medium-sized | CASRLQGSGGELFF
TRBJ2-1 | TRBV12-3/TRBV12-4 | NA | CASSRSGPGLGGYNEQFF
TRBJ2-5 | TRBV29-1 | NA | CSGSGTTEGETQYF
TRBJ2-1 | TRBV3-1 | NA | CASSWEGTYNEQFF
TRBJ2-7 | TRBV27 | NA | CASRTLTGSGEQYF
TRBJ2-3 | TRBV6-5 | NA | CASSYGTTTTDTQYF
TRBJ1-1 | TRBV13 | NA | CASSSLQVGNTEAFF
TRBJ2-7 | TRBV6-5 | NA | CASSYGGAGYEQYF
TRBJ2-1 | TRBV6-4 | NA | CASSDDSSSYNEQFF
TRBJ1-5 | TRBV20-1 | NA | CSARDLEGHQPQHF
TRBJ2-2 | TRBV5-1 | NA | CASSFQTGELFF
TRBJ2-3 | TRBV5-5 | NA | CASSLFDGRGRRGDTQYF